These 19 T cell receptor beta chains came from one sample sequenced in a study of T-cell reconstitution after alpha-beta-depleted transplantation in children. Library preparation (for TCRbeta) was performed with unique molecular identifiers. MiXCR, run by TCRdb on the PCR reads, gives a single entry per CDR3 protein. This table has about 610,000 distinct CDR3 sequences, under 12% appearing once. The sample was PBMCs from the stem cell graft donor, taken from the stem cell graft. The receptors here all came from a human donor who donated a stem cell graft to a child with acute myeloid leukemia.

The sample holds a few counts of this clonotype. V is TRBV5-4 and J is TRBJ2-3, with D unclear. CDR1 is SGHNT and CDR2 is YYREEE in the germline V gene (reference sequence). V lost 1 base and J lost 2, with 8 bases in between. This CDR3 contains 14 residues. The DNA of the CDR3 is TGTGCCAGCAGCTTGCCACTCGACACAGATACGCAGTATTTT. Translating gives CASSLPLDTDTQYF.

At least ten counts were recorded for this clonotype. The J gene is TRBJ2-4, the V gene TRBV9; TRBD2 matches 8 bases. From germline, CDR1 is SGDLS and CDR2 YYNGEE. Trimming took 3 bases from V and 0 from J; bases not matched to a gene: 8. The CDR3 length is 17 residues. CDR3 amino acids: CASSGGNLAGAKNIQYF. CDR3 nucleotide sequence: TGTGCCAGCAGCGGCGGGAATCTAGCGGGAGCCAAAAACATTCAGTACTTC.

The genes are TRBV30 and TRBJ2-1; 11 bases align to TRBD2. The CDR3 extends over 16 amino acids. V trimming: 4 bases; J trimming: 3 bases; junction bases outside the gene matches: 8. The germline CDR1 and CDR2 sequences are GTSNPN and SVGIG (reference sequence). Here the CDR3 reads CAWKKWGLAVYNEQFF. DNA of the CDR3: TGTGCCTGGAAAAAATGGGGACTAGCGGTCTACAATGAGCAGTTCTTC. Full variable domain (missing parts from reference TRBV30 and TRBJ2-1): SQTIHQWPATLVQPVGSPLSLECTVEGTSNPNLYWYRQAAGRGLQLLFYSVGIGQISSEVPQNLSASRPQDRQFILSSKKLLLSDSGFYLCAWKKWGLAVYNEQFFGPGTRLTVL.

This clonotype was observed at least ten times. The chain couples TRBV20-1 to TRBJ2-5; D remains unclear. CDR1 is DFQATT and CDR2 is SNEGSKA in the germline V gene (reference sequence). This CDR3 is 14 amino acids long. Trimming stripped 6 bases from V and 4 bases from J, with 18 bases between. The chain's CDR3 is CSAPVYSQGETQYF. The DNA of the CDR3 is TGCAGTGCCCCGGTGTATTCCCAAGGAGAGACCCAGTACTTC.

DNA of the CDR3: TGTGCCAGCAGCTTAAAGGTAACAGAGTATAGCAATCAGCCCCAGCATTTT. Translating gives CASSLKVTEYSNQPQHF. The chain is built from TRBV7-3 and TRBJ1-5; D is unclear. This CDR3 has 17 amino acids. Germline assignment: CDR1 SGHTA and CDR2 FQGTGA. Trimming shortened V by 1 base and J by 0 bases, and 13 bases separated the two germline ends.

This clonotype was seen at least ten times. The chain joins TRBV6-4 to TRBJ2-5; TRBD1 aligns across 8 bases. Germline V lookup: CDR1 MRHNA, CDR2 SNTAGT. V was pared by 6 bases and J by 5 bases, with 23 bases of the junction left unmatched. The CDR3 runs to 19 residues. CDR3 protein: CASSSTPSRLTGGRETQYF. The CDR3, as DNA: TGTGCCAGCAGCTCTACCCCTAGCCGGCTAACAGGGGGGCGGGAGACCCAGTACTTC.

There are a few counts of this clonotype. The chain links TRBV11-2 to TRBJ2-4; TRBD2 matches at 14 bases. The CDR3 runs 19 residues. CDR1 and CDR2 from the germline V gene are SGHAT and FQNNGV. Losses at the gene ends were 5 bases for V and 1 base for J; bases not matched to a gene: 10. The CDR3 sequence: CASSIRLAGGLWAKNIQYF. CDR3 nucleotide sequence: TGTGCCAGCAGCATCAGACTAGCGGGAGGGTTGTGGGCCAAAAACATTCAGTACTTC. Full variable domain (outside the CDR3, taken from reference TRBV11-2 and TRBJ2-4): EAGVAQSPRYKIIEKRQSVAFWCNPISGHATLYWYQQILGQGPKLLIQFQNNGVVDDSQLPKDRFSAERLKGVDSTLKIQPAKLEDSAVYLCASSIRLAGGLWAKNIQYFGAGTRLSVL.

This clonotype was detected ten times or more. The chain couples TRBV12-3 or TRBV12-4 to TRBJ1-2, with D unclear. Trimming pared 6 bases from V and 4 bases from J, leaving 15 bases between. There are 14 residues in the CDR3. The CDR3 bases are TGTGCCAGCAGGGACTTTTCGGACGGCTATGGCTACACCTTC. Translated: CASRDFSDGYGYTF.

This clonotype was seen at least ten times. This chain links TRBV6-6 with TRBJ2-7; D is possibly TRBD2 (6 bases). This CDR3 has 13 residues. V lost 8 bases, J lost 3 bases, and 14 bases lay in between. Germline CDR1 and CDR2: MNHNY and SVGAGI (reference sequence). The chain's CDR3 is CASCGASVYEQYF. The CDR3 nucleotides read TGTGCCAGCTGCGGGGCTAGCGTCTACGAGCAGTACTTC.

V usage is TRBV3-1 and J usage is TRBJ2-7; TRBD2 matches at 9 bases. The junction had 15 bases not matched to a gene; V was cut back by 6 bases and J by 6 bases. The CDR3 has 16 amino acids. Germline-derived CDR1 and CDR2 are LGHDT and YNNKEL (reference sequence). CDR3 protein: CASRQDLSGRRGEQYF. In DNA form, the CDR3 reads TGTGCCAGCAGACAGGACCTCAGCGGGAGGCGGGGCGAGCAGTACTTC.

This clonotype has just a few counts. The V gene is TRBV30, the J gene TRBJ2-5; TRBD1 might be the D (5 bases). This CDR3 spans 12 amino acids. Per germline, CDR1 GTSNPN and CDR2 SVGIG (reference sequence). Trimming removed 1 base from V and 3 bases from J, with 6 bases in between. CDR3 protein: CAWSGTKETQYF. The DNA of the CDR3 is TGTGCCTGGAGTGGGACAAAAGAGACCCAGTACTTC. Looking up the rest from reference TRBV30 and TRBJ2-5 gives the full variable domain: SQTIHQWPATLVQPVGSPLSLECTVEGTSNPNLYWYRQAAGRGLQLLFYSVGIGQISSEVPQNLSASRPQDRQFILSSKKLLLSDSGFYLCAWSGTKETQYFGPGTRLLVL.

CDR3 DNA sequence: TGTGCCAGCAGCTTAGATTTATGGCTAGCGGGAGGTAACGAGCAGTACTTC. It codes for CASSLDLWLAGGNEQYF. The chain joins TRBV11-2 to TRBJ2-7; 11 bases are shared with TRBD2. Per the germline V gene, CDR1 is SGHAT and CDR2 is FQNNGV. The CDR3 sequence is 17 residues long. J gave up 5 bases and V 0 bases, and 9 bases lay outside the gene matches.

CDR3 amino acids: CASRAIQGTQYF. DNA of the CDR3: TGTGCCAGCAGAGCTATCCAGGGGACCCAGTACTTC. The J gene is TRBJ2-5, the V gene TRBV28, with D tentatively TRBD1 (5 bases). Germline values: CDR1 MDHEN, CDR2 SYDVKM. With 6 bases removed from V and 7 bases from J, the gap between germline ends came to 12 bases. CDR3 length: 12 amino acids.

V gene TRBV20-1 combines with J gene TRBJ2-7; TRBD2 matches 13 bases. This CDR3 is built from 17 residues. J was trimmed by 3 bases and V by 6 bases; bases with no gene match: 14. From germline, CDR1 is DFQATT and CDR2 SNEGSKA (reference sequence). The CDR3 is CSAPRTSGSEGLYEQYF. The CDR3 DNA follows: TGCAGTGCCCCCCGGACTAGCGGGAGTGAGGGCCTCTACGAGCAGTACTTC.

This clonotype was observed a few times. The J gene is TRBJ1-4, the V gene TRBV20-1, with 8 bases lining up with TRBD1. V trimming: 6 bases; J trimming: 7 bases; junction bases outside the gene matches: 10. The CDR3 totals 14 residues. Per germline, CDR1 DFQATT and CDR2 SNEGSKA (reference sequence). CDR3 in amino acids: CSAGDRGGSEKLFF. The CDR3 DNA follows: TGCAGTGCCGGAGACAGGGGAGGAAGTGAAAAACTGTTTTTT.

This clonotype has a handful of counts. The V gene is TRBV3-1, the J gene TRBJ2-7; tentatively, D is TRBD1 or TRBD2 (5 bases each). Germline V gene data show CDR1 as LGHDT and CDR2 as YNNKEL (reference sequence). The CDR3 contains 14 residues. Trimming shortened V by 6 bases and J by 3 bases, and 15 bases separated the two germline ends. CDR3 sequence reads: CASRPSGTVYEQYF. The CDR3 bases are TGTGCCAGCAGACCTTCCGGGACCGTCTACGAGCAGTACTTC.

The V call is TRBV7-3, the J call TRBJ2-1; D is perhaps TRBD2 (5 bases). Per the germline V gene, CDR1 is SGHTA and CDR2 is FQGTGA. This CDR3 spans 16 amino acids. Deletions cut 5 bases from V and 2 bases from J, with 16 bases between. CDR3 protein: CASSPFEGAAYNEQFF. CDR3 DNA: TGTGCCAGCAGCCCGTTCGAGGGAGCGGCCTACAATGAGCAGTTCTTC. The complete variable domain, with remaining parts taken from reference TRBV7-3 and TRBJ2-1, reads GAGVSQTPSNKVTEKGKYVELRCDPISGHTALYWYRQSLGQGPEFLIYFQGTGAADDSGLPNDRFFAVRPEGSVSTLKIQRTERGDSAVYLCASSPFEGAAYNEQFFGPGTRLTVL.

The gene calls are TRBV20-1 and TRBJ1-3, with TRBD1 identical over 8 bases. The germline gives CDR1 DFQATT, CDR2 SNEGSKA (reference sequence). The CDR3 runs 17 residues. The V segment lost 5 bases and the J segment 6 bases; nucleotides outside the gene matches: 18. The CDR3 spells CSAGPARQGSSLNTIYF. The CDR3 bases are TGCAGTGCTGGGCCCGCCCGACAGGGGTCTTCGTTAAACACCATATATTTT.

The V gene is TRBV20-1, the J gene TRBJ2-6; D is perhaps TRBD1 (6 bases). Trimming cost V 5 bases and J 0 bases, with 11 bases left between them. There are 15 residues in the CDR3. From germline, CDR1 is DFQATT and CDR2 SNEGSKA (reference sequence). The CDR3 loop reads CSAQTGSSGANVLTF. CDR3 DNA: TGCAGTGCTCAGACAGGCAGCTCTGGGGCCAACGTCCTGACTTTC.